This TCR beta chain was retrieved from a study of blood T cell repertoires in COVID-19. In the study overall: Acute and convalescent COVID-19 samples came from the United States, Italy and Spain. Sources were T cells, B-cell-depleted T cells, or PBMCs; the material itself was cDNA or gDNA.

The V segment lost 5 bases and the J segment 10 bases; nucleotides outside the gene matches: 16. Germline V gives CDR1 SGHTA, CDR2 FQGNSA. The CDR3 has 15 residues. As originally analysed: The authors estimated nucleated cell counts from reference gene primer amplification. Libraries were prepared by immunoSEQ multiplex PCR; TCRdb keeps only in-frame clonotypes and omits some of them. The D gene and trimming were derived from the DNA, and the V and J assignments and clone size from that table. The data show roughly 68,000 clones, with more than 85% seen just once and roughly 7.3% held by the top ten.

Input material: peripheral blood. The chain is built from TRBV7-2 and TRBJ1-1; 7 bases align to TRBD1. This sequence was found in a middle-aged man with COVID-19, enrolled during active disease. Written as DNA, the CDR3 is TGTGCCAGCAGCGGTAGACAGGGAGGAGGGGACGGAGCTTTCTTT. It translates to CASSGRQGGGDGAFF.